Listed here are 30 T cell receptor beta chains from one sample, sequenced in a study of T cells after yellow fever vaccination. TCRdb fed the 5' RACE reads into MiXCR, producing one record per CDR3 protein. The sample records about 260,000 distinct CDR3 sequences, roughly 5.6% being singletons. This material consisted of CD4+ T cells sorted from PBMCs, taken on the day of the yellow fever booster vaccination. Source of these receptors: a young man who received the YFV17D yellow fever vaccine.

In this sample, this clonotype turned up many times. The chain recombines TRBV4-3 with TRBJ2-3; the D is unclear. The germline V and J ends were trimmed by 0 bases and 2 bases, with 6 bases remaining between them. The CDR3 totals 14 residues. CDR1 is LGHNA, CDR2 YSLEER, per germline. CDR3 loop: CASSQDRITDTQYF. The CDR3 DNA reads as TGCGCCAGCAGCCAAGATAGAATCACAGATACGCAGTATTTT.

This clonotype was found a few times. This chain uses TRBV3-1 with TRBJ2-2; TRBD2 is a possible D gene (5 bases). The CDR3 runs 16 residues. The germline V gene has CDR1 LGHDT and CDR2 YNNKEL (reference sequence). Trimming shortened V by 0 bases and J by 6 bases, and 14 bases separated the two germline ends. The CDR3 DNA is TGTGCCAGCAGCCAAGATCCCCGGGGATTTGCCGGGGAGCTGTTTTTT. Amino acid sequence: CASSQDPRGFAGELFF.

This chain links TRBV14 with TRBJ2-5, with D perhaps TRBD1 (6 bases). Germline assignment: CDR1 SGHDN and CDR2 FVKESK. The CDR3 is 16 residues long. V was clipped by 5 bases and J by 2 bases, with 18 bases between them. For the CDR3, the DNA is TGTGCCAGCAGCGCTATTTGGGGACATATACAAGAGACCCAGTACTTC. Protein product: CASSAIWGHIQETQYF. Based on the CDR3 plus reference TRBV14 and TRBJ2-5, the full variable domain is EAGVTQFPSHSVIEKGQTVTLRCDPISGHDNLYWYRRVMGKEIKFLLHFVKESKQDESGMPNNRFLAERTGGTYSTLKVQPAELEDSGVYFCASSAIWGHIQETQYFGPGTRLLVL.

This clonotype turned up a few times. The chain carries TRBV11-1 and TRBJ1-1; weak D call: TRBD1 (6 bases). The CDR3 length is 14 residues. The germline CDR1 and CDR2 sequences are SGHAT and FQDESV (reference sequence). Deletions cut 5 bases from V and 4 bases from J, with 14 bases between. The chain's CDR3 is CASSPRPGATEAFF. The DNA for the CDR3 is TGTGCCAGCAGCCCCCGGCCAGGGGCCACTGAAGCTTTCTTT.

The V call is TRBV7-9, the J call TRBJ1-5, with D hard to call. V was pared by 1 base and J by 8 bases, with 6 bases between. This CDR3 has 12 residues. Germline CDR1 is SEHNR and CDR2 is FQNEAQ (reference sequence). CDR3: CASSLVGEPQHF. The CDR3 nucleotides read TGTGCCAGCAGCTTAGTAGGAGAGCCCCAGCATTTT.

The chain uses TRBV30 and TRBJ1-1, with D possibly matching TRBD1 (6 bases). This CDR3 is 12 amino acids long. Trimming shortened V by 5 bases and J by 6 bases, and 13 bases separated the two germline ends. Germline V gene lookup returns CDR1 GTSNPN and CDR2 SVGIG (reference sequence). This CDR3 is CAWESGAPEAFF. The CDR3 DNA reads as TGTGCCTGGGAATCAGGGGCTCCTGAAGCTTTCTTT.

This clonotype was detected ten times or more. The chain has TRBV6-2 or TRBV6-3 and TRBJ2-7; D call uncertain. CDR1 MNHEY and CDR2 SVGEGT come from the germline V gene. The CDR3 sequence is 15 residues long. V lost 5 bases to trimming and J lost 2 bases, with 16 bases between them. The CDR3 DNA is TGTGCCAGCAGTCGACGGCCCCCCGGAGCCTACGAGCAGTACGTC. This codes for CASSRRPPGAYEQYV.

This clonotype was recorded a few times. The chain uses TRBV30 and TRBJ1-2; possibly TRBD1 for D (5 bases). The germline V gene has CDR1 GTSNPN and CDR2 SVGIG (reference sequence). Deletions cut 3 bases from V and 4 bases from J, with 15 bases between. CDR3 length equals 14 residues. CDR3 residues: CAWSRDPTGYGYTF. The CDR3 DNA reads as TGTGCCTGGAGCCGGGACCCAACGGGCTATGGCTACACCTTC. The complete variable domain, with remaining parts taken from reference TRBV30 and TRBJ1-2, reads SQTIHQWPATLVQPVGSPLSLECTVEGTSNPNLYWYRQAAGRGLQLLFYSVGIGQISSEVPQNLSASRPQDRQFILSSKKLLLSDSGFYLCAWSRDPTGYGYTFGSGTRLTVV.

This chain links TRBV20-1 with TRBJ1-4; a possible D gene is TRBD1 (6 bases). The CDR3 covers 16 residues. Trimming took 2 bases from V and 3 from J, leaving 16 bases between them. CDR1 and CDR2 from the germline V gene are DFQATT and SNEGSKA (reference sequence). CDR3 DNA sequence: TGCAGTGCTAGAAGACGGGGGGGCTGGGCTAATGAAAAACTGTTTTTT. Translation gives CSARRRGGWANEKLFF.

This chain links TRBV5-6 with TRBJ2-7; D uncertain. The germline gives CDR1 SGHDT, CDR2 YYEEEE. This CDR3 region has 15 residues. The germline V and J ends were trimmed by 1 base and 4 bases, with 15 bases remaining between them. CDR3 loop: CASSLIARTHYEQYF. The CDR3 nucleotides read TGTGCCAGCAGCTTGATTGCCCGGACGCATTACGAGCAGTACTTC. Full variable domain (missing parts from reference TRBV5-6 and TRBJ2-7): DAGVTQSPTHLIKTRGQQVTLRCSPKSGHDTVSWYQQALGQGPQFIFQYYEEEERQRGNFPDRFSGHQFPNYSSELNVNALLLGDSALYLCASSLIARTHYEQYFGPGTRLTVT.

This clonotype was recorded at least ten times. CDR3 region: CSAPTGGTDTQYF. The CDR3 coding sequence is TGCAGTGCGCCGACAGGGGGCACAGATACGCAGTATTTT. J is TRBJ2-3 and V is TRBV20-1; 8 nucleotides line up with TRBD1. J was trimmed by 1 base and V by 6 bases; bases with no gene match: 3. This CDR3 comprises 13 residues. Germline V gives CDR1 DFQATT, CDR2 SNEGSKA (reference sequence).

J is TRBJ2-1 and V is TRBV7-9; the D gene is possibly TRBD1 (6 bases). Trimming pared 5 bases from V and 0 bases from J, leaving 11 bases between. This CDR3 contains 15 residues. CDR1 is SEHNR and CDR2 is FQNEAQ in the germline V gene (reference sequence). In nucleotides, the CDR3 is TGTGCCAGCAGCATAGGGGGTAGCTCCTACAATGAGCAGTTCTTC. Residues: CASSIGGSSYNEQFF.

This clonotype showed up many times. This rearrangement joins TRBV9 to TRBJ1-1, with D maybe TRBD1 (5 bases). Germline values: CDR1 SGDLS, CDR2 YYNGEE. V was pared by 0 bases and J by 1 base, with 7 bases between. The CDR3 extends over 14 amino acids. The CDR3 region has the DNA TGTGCCAGCAGCGTAGGGGGCGCGAACACTGAAGCTTTCTTT. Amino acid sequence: CASSVGGANTEAFF.

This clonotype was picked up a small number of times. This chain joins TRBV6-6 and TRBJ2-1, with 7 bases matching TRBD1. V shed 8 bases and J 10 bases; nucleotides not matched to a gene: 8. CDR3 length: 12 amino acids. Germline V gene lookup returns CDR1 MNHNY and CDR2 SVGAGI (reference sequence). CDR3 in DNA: TGTGCCAGCCAACAGGGGACGCGCGAGCAGTTCTTC. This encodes CASQQGTREQFF.

CDR3 sequence (DNA): TGTGCCAGCAGGCACGGAGACTATAATTCACCCCTCCACTTT. Translated: CASRHGDYNSPLHF. The rearrangement uses TRBV6-6 and TRBJ1-6, with unresolved D. V was shortened by 6 bases and J by 3 bases, with 9 bases between the two germline ends. The CDR3 is 14 residues long. Germline V gene sequence: CDR1 MNHNY, CDR2 SVGAGI (reference sequence).

CDR3 DNA: TGCAGTGCTAGATCTGACAGACTCAATCAGCCCCAGCATTTT. Translation: CSARSDRLNQPQHF. The gene calls are TRBV20-1 and TRBJ1-5; TRBD1 might be the D (5 bases). CDR3 size: 14 residues. Germline V gene lookup returns CDR1 DFQATT and CDR2 SNEGSKA (reference sequence). V lost 2 bases and J 3 bases, leaving 11 bases between the germline ends.

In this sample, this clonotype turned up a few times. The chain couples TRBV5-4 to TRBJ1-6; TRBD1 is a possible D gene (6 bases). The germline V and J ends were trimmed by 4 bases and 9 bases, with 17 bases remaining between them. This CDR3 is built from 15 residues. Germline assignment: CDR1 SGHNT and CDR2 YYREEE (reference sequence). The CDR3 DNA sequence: TGTGCCAGCAGCCTCAGCACAGGGTTGGGTTCACCCCTCCACTTT. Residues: CASSLSTGLGSPLHF.

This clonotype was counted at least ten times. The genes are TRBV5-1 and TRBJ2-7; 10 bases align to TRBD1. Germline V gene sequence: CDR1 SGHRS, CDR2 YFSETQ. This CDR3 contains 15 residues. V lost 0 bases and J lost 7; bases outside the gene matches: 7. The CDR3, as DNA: TGCGCCAGCAGCTTGGACGGACAGGGGGGGAGGGAGCAGTACTTC. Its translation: CASSLDGQGGREQYF.

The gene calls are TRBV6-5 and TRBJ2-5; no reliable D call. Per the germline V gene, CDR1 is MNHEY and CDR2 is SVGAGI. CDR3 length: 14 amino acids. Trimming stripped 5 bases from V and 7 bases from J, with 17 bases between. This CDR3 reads CASSTSGPIGTQYF. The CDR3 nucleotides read TGTGCCAGCAGTACCTCAGGACCGATAGGGACCCAGTACTTC.

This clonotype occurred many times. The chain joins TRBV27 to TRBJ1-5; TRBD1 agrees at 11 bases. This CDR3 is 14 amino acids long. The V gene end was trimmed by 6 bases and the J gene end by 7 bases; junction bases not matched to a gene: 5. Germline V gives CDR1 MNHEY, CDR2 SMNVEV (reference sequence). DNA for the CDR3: TGTGCCAGCAGCCAGGACAGGGGGCGGCAGCCCCAGCATTTT. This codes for CASSQDRGRQPQHF.

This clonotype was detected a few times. CDR3 residues: CASSPSYEPRGYF. DNA of the CDR3: TGTGCCAGCAGCCCATCCTACGAGCCTCGAGGGTACTTC. The genes are TRBV7-2 and TRBJ2-7, with D uncertain. Germline V gene data show CDR1 as SGHTA and CDR2 as FQGNSA. The CDR3 is 13 amino acids. With 5 bases removed from V and 12 bases from J, the gap between germline ends came to 20 bases. Drawing the rest from reference TRBV7-2 and TRBJ2-7, the complete variable domain is GAGVSQSPSNKVTEKGKDVELRCDPISGHTALYWYRQSLGQGLEFLIYFQGNSAPDKSGLPSDRFSAERTGGSVSTLTIQRTQQEDSAVYLCASSPSYEPRGYFGPGTRLTVT.

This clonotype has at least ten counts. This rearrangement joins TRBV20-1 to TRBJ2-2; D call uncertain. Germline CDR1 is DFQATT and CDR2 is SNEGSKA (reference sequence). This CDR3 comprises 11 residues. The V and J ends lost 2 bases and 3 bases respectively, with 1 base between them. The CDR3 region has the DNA TGCAGTGCTAGACACACCGGGGAGCTGTTTTTT. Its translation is CSARHTGELFF.

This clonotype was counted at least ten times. CDR3 in amino acids: CASAASEETQYF. In nucleotides, the CDR3 is TGTGCCAGCGCCGCATCGGAGGAGACCCAGTACTTC. The V and J genes are TRBV6-2 or TRBV6-3 and TRBJ2-5, with D uncertain. The germline V and J ends were trimmed by 8 bases and 5 bases, with 12 bases remaining between them. The CDR3 has 12 amino acids. Germline V gene data show CDR1 as MNHEY and CDR2 as SVGEGT.

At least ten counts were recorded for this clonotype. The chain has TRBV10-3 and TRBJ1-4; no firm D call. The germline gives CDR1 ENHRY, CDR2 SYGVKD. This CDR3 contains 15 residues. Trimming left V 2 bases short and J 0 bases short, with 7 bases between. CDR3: CAISETWTTNEKLFF. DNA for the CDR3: TGTGCCATCAGTGAGACATGGACAACTAATGAAAAACTGTTTTTT.

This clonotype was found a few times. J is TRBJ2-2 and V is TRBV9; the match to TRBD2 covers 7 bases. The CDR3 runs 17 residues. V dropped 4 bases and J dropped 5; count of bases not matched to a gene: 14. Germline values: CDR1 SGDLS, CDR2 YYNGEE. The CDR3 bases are TGTGCCAGCAGCCCCCGCTCGAGCGGGGTTGCTACCGGGGAGCTGTTTTTT. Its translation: CASSPRSSGVATGELFF.

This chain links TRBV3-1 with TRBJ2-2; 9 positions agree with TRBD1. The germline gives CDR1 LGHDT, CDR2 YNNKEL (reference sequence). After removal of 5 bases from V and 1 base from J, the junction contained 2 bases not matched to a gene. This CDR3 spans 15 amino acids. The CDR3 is CASSRQGGNTGELFF. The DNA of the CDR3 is TGTGCCAGCAGCAGACAGGGGGGGAACACCGGGGAGCTGTTTTTT. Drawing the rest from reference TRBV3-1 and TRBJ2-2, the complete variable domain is DTAVSQTPKYLVTQMGNDKSIKCEQNLGHDTMYWYKQDSKKFLKIMFSYNNKELIINETVPNRFSPKSPDKAHLNLHINSLELGDSAVYFCASSRQGGNTGELFFGEGSRLTVL.

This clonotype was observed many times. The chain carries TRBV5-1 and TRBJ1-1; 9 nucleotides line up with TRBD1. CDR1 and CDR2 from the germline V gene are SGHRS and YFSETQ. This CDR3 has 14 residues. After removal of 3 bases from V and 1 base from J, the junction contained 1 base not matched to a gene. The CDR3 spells CASSSDRGNTEAFF. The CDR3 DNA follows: TGCGCCAGCAGCTCGGACAGGGGGAACACTGAAGCTTTCTTT.

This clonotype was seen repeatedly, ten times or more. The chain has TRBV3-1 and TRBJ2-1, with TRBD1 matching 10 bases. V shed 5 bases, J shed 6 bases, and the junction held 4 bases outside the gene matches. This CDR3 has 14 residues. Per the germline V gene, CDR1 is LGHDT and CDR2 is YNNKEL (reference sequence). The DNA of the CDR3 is TGTGCCAGCAGCGGGCGGGACAGGGGCAATGAGCAGTTCTTC. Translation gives CASSGRDRGNEQFF.

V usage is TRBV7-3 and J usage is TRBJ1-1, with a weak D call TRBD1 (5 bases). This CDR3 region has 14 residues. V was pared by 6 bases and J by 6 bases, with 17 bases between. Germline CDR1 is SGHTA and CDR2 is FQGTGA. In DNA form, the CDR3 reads TGTGCCAGCAGGGGAGGGGCTCGGACGGCTGAAGCTTTCTTT. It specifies CASRGGARTAEAFF.

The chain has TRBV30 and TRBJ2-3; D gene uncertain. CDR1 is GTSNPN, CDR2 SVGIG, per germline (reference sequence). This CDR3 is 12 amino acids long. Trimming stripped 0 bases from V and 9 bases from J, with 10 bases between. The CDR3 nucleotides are TGTGCCTGGAGTGTACTCTTCCAGACGCAGTATTTT. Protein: CAWSVLFQTQYF.